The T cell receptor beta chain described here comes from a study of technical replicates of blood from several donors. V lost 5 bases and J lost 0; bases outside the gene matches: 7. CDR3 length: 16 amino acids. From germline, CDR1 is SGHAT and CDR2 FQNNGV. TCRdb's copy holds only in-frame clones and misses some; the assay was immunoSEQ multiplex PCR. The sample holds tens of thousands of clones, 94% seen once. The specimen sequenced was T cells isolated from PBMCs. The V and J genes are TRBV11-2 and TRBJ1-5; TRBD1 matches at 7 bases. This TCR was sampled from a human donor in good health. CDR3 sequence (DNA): TGTGCCAGCAGCCCCCGGACAGGTTATAGCAATCAGCCCCAGCATTTT. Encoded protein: CASSPRTGYSNQPQHF.